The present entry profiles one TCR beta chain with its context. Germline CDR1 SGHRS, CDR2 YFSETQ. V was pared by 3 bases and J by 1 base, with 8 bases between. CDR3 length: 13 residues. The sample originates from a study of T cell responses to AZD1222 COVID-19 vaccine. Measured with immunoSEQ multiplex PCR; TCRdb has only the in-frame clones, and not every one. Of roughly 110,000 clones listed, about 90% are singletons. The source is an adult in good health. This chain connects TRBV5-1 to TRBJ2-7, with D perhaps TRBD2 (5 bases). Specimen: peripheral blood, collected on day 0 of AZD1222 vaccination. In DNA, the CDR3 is TGCGCCAGCAGCTCAAGCGGATCCTACGAGCAGTACTTC. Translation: CASSSSGSYEQYF.